A selection of T cell receptor beta chains follows, all from one sample in a study of T-cell reconstitution after alpha-beta-depleted transplantation in children. MiXCR, run by TCRdb on the PCR reads, gives a single entry per CDR3 protein. This sample yields 670,000 or so distinct CDR3 sequences, of which over 10% are seen a single time; about 0.79% belongs to the top ten. The source material was PBMCs, sampled before TCRalphabeta/CD19-depleted stem cell transplant. These receptors came from a girl aged 2 to 10 with congenital amegakaryocytic thrombocytopenia, due to receive a stem cell transplant. The CDR3 runs from the conserved cysteine through the conserved F or W. A D gene is named only where the DNA matches it firmly. Not every row has a clone size; where given, it reads once, few, many or a size class.

d_gene: TRBD2; v_gene: TRBV5-5; abundance: -; j_gene: TRBJ2-1; CDR3aa: CASSPYGLADYNEQFF; CDR3nt: TGTGCCAGCAGCCCTTACGGACTAGCGGACTACAATGAGCAGTTCTTC
d_gene: -; v_gene: TRBV6-5; abundance: many; j_gene: TRBJ2-2; CDR3aa: CASSSLESPNLNTGELFF; CDR3nt: TGTGCCAGCAGTTCCCTGGAATCGCCGAACCTGAACACCGGGGAGCTGTTTTTT
d_gene: -; v_gene: TRBV11-2; abundance: few; j_gene: TRBJ2-1; CDR3aa: CASAGQHNEQFF; CDR3nt: TGTGCCAGTGCGGGACAGCACAATGAGCAGTTCTTC
d_gene: -; v_gene: TRBV2; abundance: -; j_gene: TRBJ2-2; CDR3aa: CASSEALLLPRPTGELFF; CDR3nt: TGTGCCAGCAGTGAAGCGCTTCTGCTCCCGAGACCCACCGGGGAGCTGTTTTTT
d_gene: -; v_gene: TRBV7-8; abundance: few; j_gene: TRBJ2-6; CDR3aa: CASSPLSGANVLTF; CDR3nt: TGTGCCAGCAGCCCACTCTCTGGGGCCAACGTCCTGACTTTC
d_gene: TRBD2; v_gene: TRBV6-5; abundance: many; j_gene: TRBJ2-2; CDR3aa: CASSTGLGLWTGELFF; CDR3nt: TGTGCCAGCAGTACTGGACTAGGCTTATGGACCGGGGAGCTGTTTTTT
d_gene: -; v_gene: TRBV27; abundance: many; j_gene: TRBJ2-7; CDR3aa: CASSLWGELPYEQYF; CDR3nt: TGTGCCAGCAGTTTATGGGGGGAGCTACCCTACGAGCAGTACTTC
d_gene: -; v_gene: TRBV6-5; abundance: many; j_gene: TRBJ1-5; CDR3aa: CASSPRDRNGWNQPQHF; CDR3nt: TGTGCCAGCAGTCCCCGAGACAGGAACGGCTGGAATCAGCCCCAGCATTTT
d_gene: -; v_gene: TRBV7-8; abundance: -; j_gene: TRBJ2-7; CDR3aa: CASSLRLRAGGSYEQYF; CDR3nt: TGTGCCAGCAGCTTGCGCCTCCGGGCCGGGGGTTCTTACGAGCAGTACTTC
d_gene: -; v_gene: TRBV20-1; abundance: many; j_gene: TRBJ1-3; CDR3aa: CSARDPDTGNTIYF; CDR3nt: TGCAGTGCTAGAGATCCTGACACTGGAAACACCATATATTTT
d_gene: TRBD2; v_gene: TRBV5-6; abundance: few; j_gene: TRBJ2-1; CDR3aa: CASLERRRWTSGRYNEQFF; CDR3nt: TGTGCCAGCCTAGAACGACGAAGGTGGACTAGCGGGAGGTACAATGAGCAGTTCTTC
d_gene: -; v_gene: TRBV7-2; abundance: -; j_gene: TRBJ2-3; CDR3aa: CASSRGRQHDTDTQYF; CDR3nt: TGTGCCAGCAGCCGCGGACGACAACACGACACAGATACGCAGTATTTT
d_gene: -; v_gene: TRBV6-6; abundance: many; j_gene: TRBJ1-4; CDR3aa: CASSYSTGGLFF; CDR3nt: TGTGCCAGCAGTTACTCTACCGGGGGACTGTTTTTT
d_gene: TRBD2; v_gene: TRBV5-6; abundance: -; j_gene: TRBJ2-3; CDR3aa: CASSSDSSGSLTRDTQYF; CDR3nt: TGTGCCAGCAGTTCAGATAGTAGCGGGAGCCTAACACGTGATACGCAGTATTTT
d_gene: -; v_gene: TRBV11-2; abundance: -; j_gene: TRBJ1-4; CDR3aa: CASSYRYRATNEKLFF; CDR3nt: TGTGCCAGCAGCTACCGGTACAGGGCAACTAATGAAAAACTGTTTTTT
d_gene: -; v_gene: TRBV20-1; abundance: many; j_gene: TRBJ2-7; CDR3aa: CSARDRDPYEQYF; CDR3nt: TGCAGTGCTAGAGATCGGGACCCCTACGAGCAGTACTTC
d_gene: -; v_gene: TRBV19; abundance: -; j_gene: TRBJ2-1; CDR3aa: CASTPTVSSNEQFF; CDR3nt: TGTGCCAGTACCCCAACAGTGAGCAGCAATGAGCAGTTCTTC
d_gene: -; v_gene: TRBV7-2; abundance: few; j_gene: TRBJ2-5; CDR3aa: CASSQGLRNQETQYF; CDR3nt: TGTGCCAGCAGCCAAGGGCTGCGGAACCAAGAGACCCAGTACTTC
d_gene: -; v_gene: TRBV15; abundance: few; j_gene: TRBJ2-1; CDR3aa: CATSPVIEYEQFF; CDR3nt: TGTGCCACCAGCCCCGTGATTGAATACGAGCAGTTCTTC
d_gene: -; v_gene: TRBV20-1; abundance: many; j_gene: TRBJ1-1; CDR3aa: CSAQGFQNTEAFF; CDR3nt: TGCAGCGCCCAGGGCTTTCAGAACACTGAAGCTTTCTTT
d_gene: -; v_gene: TRBV5-1; abundance: -; j_gene: TRBJ2-1; CDR3aa: CASSLDSWEQFF; CDR3nt: TGCGCCAGCAGCCTGGACAGTTGGGAGCAGTTCTTC
d_gene: -; v_gene: TRBV20-1; abundance: many; j_gene: TRBJ1-2; CDR3aa: CSARGLRGYGYTF; CDR3nt: TGCAGTGCTAGAGGCCTCAGGGGCTACGGCTACACCTTC
d_gene: TRBD1; v_gene: TRBV29-1; abundance: many; j_gene: TRBJ2-7; CDR3aa: CSVGDRDSSYEQYF; CDR3nt: TGCAGCGTTGGGGACCGGGACAGTTCCTACGAGCAGTACTTC
d_gene: -; v_gene: TRBV27; abundance: -; j_gene: TRBJ2-4; CDR3aa: CASSLWGGKNIQYF; CDR3nt: TGTGCCAGCAGTTTATGGGGAGGCAAAAACATTCAGTACTTC
d_gene: -; v_gene: TRBV10-3; abundance: few; j_gene: TRBJ1-4; CDR3aa: CAISETGRNEKLFF; CDR3nt: TGTGCCATCAGTGAGACAGGGCGTAATGAAAAACTGTTTTTT
d_gene: -; v_gene: TRBV20-1; abundance: few; j_gene: TRBJ1-2; CDR3aa: CSARSRNYGYTF; CDR3nt: TGCAGTGCTAGGTCCAGGAACTATGGCTACACCTTC
d_gene: TRBD2; v_gene: TRBV7-7; abundance: few; j_gene: TRBJ2-2; CDR3aa: CASSPGGIDTGELFF; CDR3nt: TGTGCCAGCAGCCCGGGGGGGATCGACACCGGGGAGCTGTTTTTT
d_gene: -; v_gene: TRBV7-9; abundance: -; j_gene: TRBJ2-1; CDR3aa: CASSPTEGYSYNEQFF; CDR3nt: TGTGCCAGCAGCCCCACAGAAGGGTACTCCTACAATGAGCAGTTCTTC
d_gene: TRBD2; v_gene: TRBV12-3/TRBV12-4; abundance: many; j_gene: TRBJ2-3; CDR3aa: CASSLSSGRFGDTQYF; CDR3nt: TGTGCCAGCAGTTTGTCTAGCGGGAGGTTTGGAGATACGCAGTATTTT
d_gene: TRBD2; v_gene: TRBV20-1; abundance: many; j_gene: TRBJ2-2; CDR3aa: CSARAGGLLIGGELFF; CDR3nt: TGCAGTGCTAGAGCGGGGGGACTCCTCATTGGCGGGGAGCTGTTTTTT
d_gene: -; v_gene: TRBV20-1; abundance: many; j_gene: TRBJ2-5; CDR3aa: CSADPSGGTTNSETQYF; CDR3nt: TGCAGTGCTGACCCTTCAGGGGGGACTACCAATAGTGAGACCCAGTACTTC
d_gene: -; v_gene: TRBV4-1; abundance: many; j_gene: TRBJ1-5; CDR3aa: CASSQGDYSNQPQHF; CDR3nt: TGCGCCAGCAGCCAAGGAGATTATAGCAATCAGCCCCAGCATTTT
d_gene: -; v_gene: TRBV10-2; abundance: many; j_gene: TRBJ2-2; CDR3aa: CASRVRTGNTGELFF; CDR3nt: TGCGCCAGCAGGGTCCGGACGGGAAACACCGGGGAGCTGTTTTTT
d_gene: -; v_gene: TRBV29-1; abundance: many; j_gene: TRBJ1-1; CDR3aa: CSGVGGPGDTEAFF; CDR3nt: TGCAGCGGCGTGGGGGGCCCTGGGGACACTGAAGCTTTCTTT
d_gene: -; v_gene: TRBV4-1; abundance: many; j_gene: TRBJ2-1; CDR3aa: CASSQNTEQFF; CDR3nt: TGCGCCAGCAGCCAGAACACGGAGCAGTTCTTC
d_gene: -; v_gene: TRBV20-1; abundance: -; j_gene: TRBJ1-5; CDR3aa: CSAADIINQPQHF; CDR3nt: TGCAGTGCGGCCGACATCATCAATCAGCCCCAGCATTTT
d_gene: -; v_gene: TRBV12-3/TRBV12-4; abundance: few; j_gene: TRBJ2-7; CDR3aa: CASALDEQYF; CDR3nt: TGTGCCAGCGCATTAGACGAGCAGTACTTC
d_gene: -; v_gene: TRBV9; abundance: many; j_gene: TRBJ2-2; CDR3aa: CASSPRDTGELFF; CDR3nt: TGTGCCAGCAGCCCAAGAGACACCGGGGAGCTGTTTTTT
d_gene: -; v_gene: TRBV19; abundance: few; j_gene: TRBJ1-2; CDR3aa: CASTQHTYGYTF; CDR3nt: TGTGCCAGTACCCAACACACCTATGGCTACACCTTC
d_gene: -; v_gene: TRBV28; abundance: -; j_gene: TRBJ2-1; CDR3aa: CASSGNLGQFF; CDR3nt: TGTGCCAGCAGCGGGAATTTAGGGCAGTTCTTC
d_gene: TRBD2; v_gene: TRBV7-2; abundance: many; j_gene: TRBJ2-7; CDR3aa: CASSEISGRAYEQYF; CDR3nt: TGTGCCAGCAGCGAGATTAGCGGGAGGGCCTACGAGCAGTACTTC
d_gene: -; v_gene: TRBV11-2; abundance: few; j_gene: TRBJ2-5; CDR3aa: CASSLGAGDSVVFPETQYF; CDR3nt: TGTGCCAGCAGCTTAGGGGCCGGGGACTCAGTCGTTTTCCCAGAGACCCAGTACTTC
d_gene: TRBD2; v_gene: TRBV5-1; abundance: -; j_gene: TRBJ2-7; CDR3aa: CASSLFTSGTYEQYF; CDR3nt: TGCGCCAGCAGCTTGTTTACTAGCGGGACCTACGAGCAGTACTTC
d_gene: TRBD2; v_gene: TRBV5-1; abundance: -; j_gene: TRBJ2-3; CDR3aa: CASTGGVSTDTQYF; CDR3nt: TGCGCCAGCACCGGGGGGGTCAGCACAGATACGCAGTATTTT
d_gene: TRBD2; v_gene: TRBV11-2; abundance: -; j_gene: TRBJ2-3; CDR3aa: CASSLGFGAGGSSDTQYF; CDR3nt: TGTGCCAGCAGCTTAGGTTTTGGAGCGGGAGGATCATCAGATACGCAGTATTTT
d_gene: -; v_gene: TRBV10-3; abundance: many; j_gene: TRBJ2-7; CDR3aa: CAIGTTDKAANSNYEQYF; CDR3nt: TGTGCCATCGGAACAACGGATAAAGCGGCGAATTCCAACTACGAGCAGTACTTC
d_gene: TRBD2; v_gene: TRBV27; abundance: -; j_gene: TRBJ2-1; CDR3aa: CASSWGLGEAEQFF; CDR3nt: TGTGCCAGCAGTTGGGGACTAGGGGAGGCTGAGCAGTTCTTC
d_gene: -; v_gene: TRBV5-1; abundance: many; j_gene: TRBJ2-1; CDR3aa: CASSWAGTEEQQFF; CDR3nt: TGCGCCAGCAGCTGGGCAGGGACGGAGGAACAGCAGTTCTTC
d_gene: -; v_gene: TRBV11-2; abundance: many; j_gene: TRBJ2-5; CDR3aa: CASRTVQETQYF; CDR3nt: TGTGCCAGCAGAACGGTCCAAGAGACCCAGTACTTC
d_gene: -; v_gene: TRBV2; abundance: -; j_gene: TRBJ1-6; CDR3aa: CASIRGRTDSPLHF; CDR3nt: TGTGCCAGCATCCGAGGGAGGACTGATTCACCCCTCCACTTT